This entry features one TCR beta chain sequence. This sample is part of a study of T cell changes during pregnancy in multiple sclerosis. Germline lookup yields CDR1 MNHEY and CDR2 SVGAGI. There are 15 residues in the CDR3. V lost 6 bases to trimming and J lost 7 bases; unmatched junction nucleotides: 4. Method: immunoSEQ multiplex PCR; TCRdb's copy keeps in-frame clones and lacks some. This table holds just over 50,000 clones, around 92% found once. The sample in question was CD4+ T cells from peripheral blood mononuclear cells, obtained after pregnancy. The receptor's source is a female donor with multiple sclerosis, enrolled in a pregnancy study. The chain couples TRBV6-5 to TRBJ2-1, with 15 positions matching TRBD2. CDR3 nucleotide sequence: TGTGCCAGCAGATTCGGGACTAGCGGGAGGAATGAGCAGTTCTTC. This encodes CASRFGTSGRNEQFF.